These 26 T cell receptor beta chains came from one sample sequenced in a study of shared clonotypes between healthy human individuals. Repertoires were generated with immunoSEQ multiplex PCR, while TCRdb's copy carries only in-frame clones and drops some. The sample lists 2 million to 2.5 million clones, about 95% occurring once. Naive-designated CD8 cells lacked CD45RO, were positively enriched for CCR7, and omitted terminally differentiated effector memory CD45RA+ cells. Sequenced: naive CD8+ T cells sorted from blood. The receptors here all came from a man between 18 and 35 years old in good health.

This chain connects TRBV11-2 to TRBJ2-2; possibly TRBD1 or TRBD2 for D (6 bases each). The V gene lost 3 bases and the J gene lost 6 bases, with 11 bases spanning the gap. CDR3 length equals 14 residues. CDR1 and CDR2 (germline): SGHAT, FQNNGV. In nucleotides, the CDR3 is TGTGCCAGCAGCTTCACGGGGGCCCCCGGGGAGCTGTTTTTT. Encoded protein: CASSFTGAPGELFF.

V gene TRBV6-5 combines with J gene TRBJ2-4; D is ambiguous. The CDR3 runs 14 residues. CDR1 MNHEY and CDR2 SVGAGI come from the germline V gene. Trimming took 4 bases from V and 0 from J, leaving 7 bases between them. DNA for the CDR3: TGTGCCAGCAGTTCTCCGGGAGCCAAAAACATTCAGTACTTC. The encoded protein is CASSSPGAKNIQYF.

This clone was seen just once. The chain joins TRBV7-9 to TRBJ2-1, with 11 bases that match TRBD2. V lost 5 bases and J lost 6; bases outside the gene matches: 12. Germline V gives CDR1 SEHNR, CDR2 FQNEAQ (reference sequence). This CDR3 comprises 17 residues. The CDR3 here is CASSPTLAGVFFNEQFF. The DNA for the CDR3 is TGTGCCAGCAGCCCAACACTAGCGGGAGTTTTTTTCAATGAGCAGTTCTTC.

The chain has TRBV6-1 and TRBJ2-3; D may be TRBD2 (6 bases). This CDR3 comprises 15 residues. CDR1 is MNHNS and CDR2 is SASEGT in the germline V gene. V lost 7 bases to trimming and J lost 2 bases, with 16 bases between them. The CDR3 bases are TGTGCCAGCAACGGATGGGACTTGTCCACAGATACGCAGTATTTT. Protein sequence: CASNGWDLSTDTQYF.

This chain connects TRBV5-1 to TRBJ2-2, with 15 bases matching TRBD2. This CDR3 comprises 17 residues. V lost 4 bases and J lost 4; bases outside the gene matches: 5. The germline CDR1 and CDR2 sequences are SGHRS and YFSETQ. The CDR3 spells CASSIGLAGGPTGELFF. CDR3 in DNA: TGCGCCAGCAGCATAGGACTAGCGGGGGGGCCCACCGGGGAGCTGTTTTTT.

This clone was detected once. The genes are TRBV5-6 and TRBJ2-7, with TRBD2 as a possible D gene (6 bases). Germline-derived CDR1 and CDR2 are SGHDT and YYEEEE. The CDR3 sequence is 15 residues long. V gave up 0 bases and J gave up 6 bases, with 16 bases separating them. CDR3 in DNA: TGTGCCAGCAGCTTGGCGAGCGGGCAGGGCCTCGAGCAGTACTTC. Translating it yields CASSLASGQGLEQYF.

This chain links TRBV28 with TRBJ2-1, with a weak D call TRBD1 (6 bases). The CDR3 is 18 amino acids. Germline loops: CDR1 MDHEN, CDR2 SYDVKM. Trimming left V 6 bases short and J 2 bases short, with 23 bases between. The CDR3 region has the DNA TGTGCCAGCAGGCAGGGACACCAAATTAAGGGCCCCTACAATGAGCAGTTCTTC. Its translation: CASRQGHQIKGPYNEQFF.

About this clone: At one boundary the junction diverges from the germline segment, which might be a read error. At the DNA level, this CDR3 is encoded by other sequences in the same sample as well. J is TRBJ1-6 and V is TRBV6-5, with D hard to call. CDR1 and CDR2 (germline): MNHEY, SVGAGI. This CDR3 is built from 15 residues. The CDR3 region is CASSRQQVRSSPLHF. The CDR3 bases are TGCGCCAGCAGTCGCCAGCAGGTTAGGAGTTCACCCCTCCACTTT.

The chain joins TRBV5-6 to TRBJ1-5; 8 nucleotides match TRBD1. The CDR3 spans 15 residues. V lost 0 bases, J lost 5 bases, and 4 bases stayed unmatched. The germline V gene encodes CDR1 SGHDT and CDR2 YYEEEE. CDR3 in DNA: TGTGCCAGCAGCTTGGCGGCAGGGGGCGATCAGCCCCAGCATTTT. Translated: CASSLAAGGDQPQHF.

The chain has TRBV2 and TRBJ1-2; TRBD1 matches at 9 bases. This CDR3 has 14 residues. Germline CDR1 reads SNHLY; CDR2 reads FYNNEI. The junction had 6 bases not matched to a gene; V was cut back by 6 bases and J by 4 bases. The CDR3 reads CASSLGQGTYGYTF. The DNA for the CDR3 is TGTGCCAGCAGCCTCGGACAGGGGACCTATGGCTACACCTTC.

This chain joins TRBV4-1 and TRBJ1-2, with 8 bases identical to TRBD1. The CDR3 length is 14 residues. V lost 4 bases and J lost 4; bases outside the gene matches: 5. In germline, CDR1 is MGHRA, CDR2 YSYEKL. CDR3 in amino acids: CASSRGQDAYGYTF. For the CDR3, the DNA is TGCGCCAGCAGCCGGGGACAGGATGCCTATGGCTACACCTTC.

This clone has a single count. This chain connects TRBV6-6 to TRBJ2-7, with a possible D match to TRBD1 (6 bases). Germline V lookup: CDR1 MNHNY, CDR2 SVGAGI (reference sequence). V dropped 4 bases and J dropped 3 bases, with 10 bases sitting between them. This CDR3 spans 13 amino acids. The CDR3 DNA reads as TGTGCCAGCAGTTCTCAGGACAGCTACGAGCAGTACTTC. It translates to CASSSQDSYEQYF.

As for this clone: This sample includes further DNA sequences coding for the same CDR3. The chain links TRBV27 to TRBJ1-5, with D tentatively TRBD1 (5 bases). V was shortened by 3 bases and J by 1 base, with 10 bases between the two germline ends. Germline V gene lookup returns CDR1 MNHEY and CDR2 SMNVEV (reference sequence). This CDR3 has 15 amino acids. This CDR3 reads CASSLGPGSNQPQHF. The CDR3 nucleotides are TGTGCCAGCAGTTTGGGCCCAGGGAGCAATCAGCCCCAGCATTTT.

CDR3 nucleotides: TGTGCCAGCAGTGATGCGGGGGCCGAGCAGTACTTC. Its translation is CASSDAGAEQYF. The chain has TRBV2 and TRBJ2-7; TRBD2 is a possible D gene (7 bases). Deletions cut 3 bases from V and 6 bases from J, with 9 bases between. Germline CDR1 SNHLY, CDR2 FYNNEI. The CDR3 totals 12 residues. Using reference TRBV2 and TRBJ2-7 for the parts outside the CDR3, the full variable domain is EPEVTQTPSHQVTQMGQEVILRCVPISNHLYFYWYRQILGQKVEFLVSFYNNEISEKSEIFDDQFSVERPDGSNFTLKIRSTKLEDSAMYFCASSDAGAEQYFGPGTRLTVT.

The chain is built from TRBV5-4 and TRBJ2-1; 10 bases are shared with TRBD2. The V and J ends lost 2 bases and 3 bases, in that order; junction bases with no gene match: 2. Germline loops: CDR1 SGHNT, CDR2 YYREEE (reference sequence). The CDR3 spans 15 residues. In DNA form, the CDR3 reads TGTGCCAGCAGCTTACTAGCGGGACTCTACAATGAGCAGTTCTTC. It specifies CASSLLAGLYNEQFF.

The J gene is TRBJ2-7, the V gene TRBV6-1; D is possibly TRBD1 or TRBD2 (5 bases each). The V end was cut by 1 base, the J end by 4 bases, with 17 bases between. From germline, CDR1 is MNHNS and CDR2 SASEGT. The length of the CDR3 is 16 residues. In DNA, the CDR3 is TGTGCCAGCAGTGAAGGTTTTGAGGGGAGTATTTACGAGCAGTACTTC. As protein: CASSEGFEGSIYEQYF.

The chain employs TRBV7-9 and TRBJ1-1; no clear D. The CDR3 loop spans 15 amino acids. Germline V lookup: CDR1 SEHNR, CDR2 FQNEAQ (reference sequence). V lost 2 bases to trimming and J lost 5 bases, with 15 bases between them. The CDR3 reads CASSLSWSGETEAFF. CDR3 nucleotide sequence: TGTGCCAGCAGCTTAAGCTGGAGTGGGGAAACTGAAGCTTTCTTT.

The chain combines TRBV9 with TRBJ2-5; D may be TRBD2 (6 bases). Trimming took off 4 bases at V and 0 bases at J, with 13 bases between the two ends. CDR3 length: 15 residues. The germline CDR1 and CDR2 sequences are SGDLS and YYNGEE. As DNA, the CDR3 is TGTGCCAGCAGCTGGGGCGGAGGGTACCAAGAGACCCAGTACTTC. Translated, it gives CASSWGGGYQETQYF.

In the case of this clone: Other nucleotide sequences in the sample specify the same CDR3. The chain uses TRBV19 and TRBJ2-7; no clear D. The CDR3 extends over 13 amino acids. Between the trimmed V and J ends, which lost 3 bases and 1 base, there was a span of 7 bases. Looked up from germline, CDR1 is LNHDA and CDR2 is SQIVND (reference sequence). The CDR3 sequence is CASSIGFSYEQYF. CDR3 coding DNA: TGTGCCAGTAGTATTGGGTTTTCCTACGAGCAGTACTTC.

CDR3: CASRQVLNSNQPQHF. DNA of the CDR3: TGTGCCAGCAGACAGGTACTTAATAGCAATCAGCCCCAGCATTTT. The chain recombines TRBV6-5 with TRBJ1-5, with D maybe TRBD1 (5 bases). The CDR3 runs 15 residues. Germline loops: CDR1 MNHEY, CDR2 SVGAGI. V was cut by 6 bases and J by 0 bases, with 12 bases left in between.

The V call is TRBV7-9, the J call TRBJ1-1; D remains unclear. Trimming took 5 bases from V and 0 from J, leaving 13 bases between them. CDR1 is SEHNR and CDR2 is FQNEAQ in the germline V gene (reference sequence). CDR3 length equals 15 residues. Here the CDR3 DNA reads TGTGCCAGCAGCCGAACGACATATATGAACACTGAAGCTTTCTTT. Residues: CASSRTTYMNTEAFF.

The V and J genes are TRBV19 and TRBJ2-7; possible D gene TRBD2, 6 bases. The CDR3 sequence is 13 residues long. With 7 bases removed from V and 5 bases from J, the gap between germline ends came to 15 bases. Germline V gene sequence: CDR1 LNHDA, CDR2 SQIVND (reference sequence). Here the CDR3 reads CASNEGGGHEQYF. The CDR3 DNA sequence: TGTGCCAGTAACGAGGGAGGCGGCCACGAGCAGTACTTC.

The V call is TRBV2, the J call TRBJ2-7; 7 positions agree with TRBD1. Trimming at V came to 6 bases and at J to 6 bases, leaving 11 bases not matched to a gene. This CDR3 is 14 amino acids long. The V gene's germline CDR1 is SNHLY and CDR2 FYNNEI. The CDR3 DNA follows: TGTGCCAGCAGACGGGACAGCTCTTCCCCCGAGCAGTACTTC. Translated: CASRRDSSSPEQYF.

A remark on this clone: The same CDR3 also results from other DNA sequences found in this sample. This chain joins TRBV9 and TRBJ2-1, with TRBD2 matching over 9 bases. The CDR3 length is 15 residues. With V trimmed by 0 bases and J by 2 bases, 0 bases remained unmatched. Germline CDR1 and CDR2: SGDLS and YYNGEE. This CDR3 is CASSVGGGAYNEQFF. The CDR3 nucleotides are TGTGCCAGCAGCGTAGGCGGGGGGGCCTACAATGAGCAGTTCTTC.

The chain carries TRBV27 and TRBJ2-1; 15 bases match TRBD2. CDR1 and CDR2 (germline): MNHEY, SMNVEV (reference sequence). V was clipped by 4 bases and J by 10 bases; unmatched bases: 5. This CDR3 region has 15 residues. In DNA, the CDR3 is TGTGCCAGCAGTTGGACTAGCGGGGGGGGCTTGGAGCAGTTCTTC. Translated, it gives CASSWTSGGGLEQFF.

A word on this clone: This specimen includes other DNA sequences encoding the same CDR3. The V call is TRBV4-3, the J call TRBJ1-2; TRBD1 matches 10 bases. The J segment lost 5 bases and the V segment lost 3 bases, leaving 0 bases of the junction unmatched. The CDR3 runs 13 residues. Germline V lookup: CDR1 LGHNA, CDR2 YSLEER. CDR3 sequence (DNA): TGCGCCAGCAGCCAGGGACAGGGGTATGGCTACACCTTC. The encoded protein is CASSQGQGYGYTF.